The 17 T cell receptor beta chains in this list originate from one sample, sequenced in a study of blood T cell repertoires in COVID-19. The repertoire was sequenced with immunoSEQ multiplex PCR; TCRdb's copy has only in-frame clones and lacks some. The table has hundreds of thousands of clones, 87% seen once. Sequencing used peripheral blood. The receptors derive from a woman between 18 and 30 years old who had recovered from COVID-19.

This chain joins TRBV2 and TRBJ2-1, with a weak D call TRBD1 (5 bases). The CDR3 has 14 amino acids. Germline CDR1 is SNHLY and CDR2 is FYNNEI. Deletions cut 7 bases from V and 7 bases from J, with 17 bases between. The CDR3 here is CASTRQGLKNEQFF. As DNA, the CDR3 is TGTGCCAGCACCCGTCAGGGCCTGAAGAATGAGCAGTTCTTC.

This chain uses TRBV4-3 with TRBJ1-1; no clear D. CDR1 and CDR2 from the germline V gene are LGHNA and YSLEER. This CDR3 is 16 amino acids long. V gave up 4 bases and J gave up 0 bases, with 15 bases separating them. The CDR3 loop is CASSLKSPPMNTEAFF. CDR3 in DNA: TGCGCCAGCAGCCTCAAGAGTCCACCCATGAACACTGAAGCTTTCTTT.

The V and J genes are TRBV4-1 and TRBJ1-3, with 9 bases identical to TRBD1. Germline V lookup: CDR1 MGHRA, CDR2 YSYEKL. The CDR3 spans 15 residues. J gave up 2 bases and V 4 bases, and 3 bases lay outside the gene matches. The CDR3 region has the DNA TGCGCCAGCAGCCCGCGGGACAGGGCTGGAAACACCATATATTTT. This gives the protein CASSPRDRAGNTIYF.

This chain links TRBV9 with TRBJ2-1, with TRBD2 identical over 7 bases. Germline-derived CDR1 and CDR2 are SGDLS and YYNGEE. V trimming: 6 bases; J trimming: 1 base; junction bases outside the gene matches: 4. This CDR3 spans 14 amino acids. Written as DNA, the CDR3 is TGTGCCAGCAACCGGGACTATTCCTACAATGAGCAGTTCTTC. It yields the protein CASNRDYSYNEQFF.

The chain employs TRBV28 and TRBJ1-1; TRBD1 might be the D (5 bases). CDR3 length: 15 residues. With 5 bases removed from V and 4 bases from J, the gap between germline ends came to 17 bases. The V gene's germline CDR1 is MDHEN and CDR2 SYDVKM. The CDR3 DNA sequence: TGTGCCAGCAGTCCGCGGGGTGCAGGGCGCACTGAAGCTTTCTTT. This translates into CASSPRGAGRTEAFF.

The chain is built from TRBV6-6 and TRBJ2-2; D unclear. This CDR3 has 13 residues. CDR1 is MNHNY, CDR2 SVGAGI, per germline (reference sequence). V dropped 10 bases and J dropped 3 bases, with 12 bases sitting between them. The CDR3 region is CATSDTHTGELFF. The CDR3 DNA reads TGTGCCACCTCAGACACGCACACCGGGGAGCTGTTTTTT.

The sample holds one count of this clone. This sequence joins TRBV5-5 and TRBJ2-3; weak D call: TRBD2 (6 bases). This CDR3 has 15 residues. Trimming cost V 4 bases and J 4 bases, with 16 bases left between them. The germline V gene has CDR1 SGHKS and CDR2 YYEKEE (reference sequence). The CDR3 spells CASSQGPSSADTQYF. CDR3 DNA sequence: TGTGCCAGCAGCCAAGGCCCCTCTAGCGCAGATACGCAGTATTTT.

The J gene is TRBJ1-1, the V gene TRBV7-6; 7 bases fit TRBD1. V lost 1 base to trimming and J lost 1 base; unmatched junction nucleotides: 6. The CDR3 length is 16 residues. Germline loops: CDR1 SGHVS, CDR2 FNYEAQ. The CDR3 bases are TGTGCCAGCAGCTTAGAAGCAGGGGGTTGGAACACTGAAGCTTTCTTT. Its protein is CASSLEAGGWNTEAFF.

This clone was seen only once. The V gene is TRBV7-3, the J gene TRBJ2-3; D possibly corresponds to TRBD1 (5 bases). V lost 5 bases to trimming and J lost 0 bases, with 15 bases between them. The CDR3 is made up of 16 amino acids. The germline V gene has CDR1 SGHTA and CDR2 FQGTGA. The CDR3 is CASSQGSRPSTDTQYF. The CDR3, as DNA: TGTGCCAGCAGCCAGGGTAGCAGACCTAGCACAGATACGCAGTATTTT. Combining the CDR3 with reference TRBV7-3 and TRBJ2-3 gives the whole variable domain GAGVSQTPSNKVTEKGKYVELRCDPISGHTALYWYRQSLGQGPEFLIYFQGTGAADDSGLPNDRFFAVRPEGSVSTLKIQRTERGDSAVYLCASSQGSRPSTDTQYFGPGTRLTVL.

The V call is TRBV7-2, the J call TRBJ1-1, with TRBD1 matching 8 bases. Losses at the gene ends were 0 bases for V and 1 base for J; bases not matched to a gene: 7. Germline V gene lookup returns CDR1 SGHTA and CDR2 FQGNSA. CDR3 size: 17 residues. The CDR3 nucleotides read TGTGCCAGCAGCTTAGCGATCTACAGGGGGGCGAACACTGAAGCTTTCTTT. Its translation is CASSLAIYRGANTEAFF. Together with reference TRBV7-2 and TRBJ1-1, the CDR3 gives the full variable domain: GAGVSQSPSNKVTEKGKDVELRCDPISGHTALYWYRQSLGQGLEFLIYFQGNSAPDKSGLPSDRFSAERTGGSVSTLTIQRTQQEDSAVYLCASSLAIYRGANTEAFFGQGTRLTVV.

The chain carries TRBV5-4 and TRBJ2-1; weak D call: TRBD2 (5 bases). Trimming took off 3 bases at V and 5 bases at J, with 9 bases between the two ends. The CDR3 sequence is 13 residues long. In germline, CDR1 is SGHNT, CDR2 YYREEE (reference sequence). The CDR3 sequence is CASSSQADNEQFF. The CDR3 bases are TGTGCCAGCAGCTCGCAAGCGGACAATGAGCAGTTCTTC.

This clone was picked up one time. This sequence joins TRBV7-9 and TRBJ2-3; possibly TRBD2 for D (6 bases). Trimming stripped 5 bases from V and 5 bases from J, with 8 bases between. The CDR3 totals 12 residues. From germline, CDR1 is SEHNR and CDR2 FQNEAQ (reference sequence). In DNA, the CDR3 is TGTGCCAGCAGCCCCGGGAGAGATACGCAGTATTTT. Translation: CASSPGRDTQYF.

This chain links TRBV4-3 with TRBJ2-4; the match to TRBD2 covers 10 bases. V trimming: 0 bases; J trimming: 5 bases; junction bases outside the gene matches: 4. Per the germline V gene, CDR1 is LGHNA and CDR2 is YSLEER. The CDR3 spans 16 residues. DNA for the CDR3: TGCGCCAGCAGCCAAGATGAAACTAGCGGGGAAAACATTCAGTACTTC. Translated, it gives CASSQDETSGENIQYF.

This CDR3 is CASRETGHEQFF. For the CDR3, the DNA is TGTGCCAGCAGAGAAACAGGGCATGAGCAGTTCTTC. This rearrangement joins TRBV2 to TRBJ2-1, with a tentative D call TRBD1 (6 bases). CDR3 length equals 12 residues. Germline CDR1 SNHLY, CDR2 FYNNEI. Trimming cost V 6 bases and J 8 bases, with 11 bases left between them. Combining the CDR3 with reference TRBV2 and TRBJ2-1 gives the whole variable domain EPEVTQTPSHQVTQMGQEVILRCVPISNHLYFYWYRQILGQKVEFLVSFYNNEISEKSEIFDDQFSVERPDGSNFTLKIRSTKLEDSAMYFCASRETGHEQFFGPGTRLTVL.

V usage is TRBV14 and J usage is TRBJ2-7, with TRBD2 matching over 7 bases. The CDR3 has 15 residues. J was trimmed by 5 bases and V by 1 base; bases with no gene match: 8. Germline loops: CDR1 SGHDN, CDR2 FVKESK. The CDR3, as DNA: TGTGCCAGCAGCCAAGTCGATTTGGGAGGGGACGAGCAGTACTTC. Translated: CASSQVDLGGDEQYF.

This clone turned up a few times. This chain links TRBV12-3 or TRBV12-4 with TRBJ2-7; D gene uncertain. The CDR3 extends over 12 amino acids. V lost 6 bases and J lost 0, with 6 bases in between. The CDR3 DNA sequence: TGTGCCAGCAGCGGTTTCTCCTACGAGCAGTACTTC. As protein: CASSGFSYEQYF.

Here the CDR3 reads CASSSTGGVGAGELFF. The CDR3 DNA is TGTGCCAGCAGTTCCACAGGGGGCGTGGGCGCCGGGGAGCTGTTTTTT. This rearrangement joins TRBV6-6 to TRBJ2-2, with 9 bases aligning to TRBD1. The germline V gene has CDR1 MNHNY and CDR2 SVGAGI (reference sequence). This CDR3 region has 16 residues. V trimming: 4 bases; J trimming: 6 bases; junction bases outside the gene matches: 9.